Below are 15 T cell receptor beta chains sequenced from a single sample in a study of OX40 agonist ivuxolimab in advanced cancers. Some clones are missing from TCRdb's copy, which holds only in-frame ones; the method was immunoSEQ multiplex PCR. The sample lists some 87,000 clones, about 88% seen once, with around 0.7% in the top ten. The starting material was CD4+ or CD8+ T cells sorted from blood, obtained in a trial of the OX40 agonist ivuxolimab. The receptors derive from an adult with an advanced solid tumor such as melanoma, head and neck, liver or kidney cancer.

The CDR3 loop reads CASSIGGRVLNEQFF. CDR3 nucleotide sequence: TGTGCCAGTAGTATAGGAGGCAGGGTGCTCAATGAGCAGTTCTTC. The V and J genes are TRBV19 and TRBJ2-1, with a tentative D call TRBD1 (5 bases). CDR3 size: 15 residues. V was shortened by 1 base and J by 6 bases, with 13 bases between the two germline ends. Germline V lookup: CDR1 LNHDA, CDR2 SQIVND (reference sequence).

V is TRBV11-2 and J is TRBJ2-3; 9 nucleotides agree with TRBD1. This CDR3 is 17 amino acids long. The V gene's germline CDR1 is SGHAT and CDR2 FQNNGV. V lost 4 bases and J lost 2; bases outside the gene matches: 10. Here the CDR3 DNA reads TGTGCCAGCAGCTCGCGAAGCGGACAGGGGCCCACAGATACGCAGTATTTT. Its protein is CASSSRSGQGPTDTQYF.

The chain links TRBV11-2 to TRBJ1-5; the D gene is possibly TRBD1 (6 bases). The CDR3 sequence is 13 residues long. From germline, CDR1 is SGHAT and CDR2 FQNNGV. Trimming pared 6 bases from V and 0 bases from J, leaving 6 bases between. For the CDR3, the DNA is TGTGCCAGCAGACAGGGTAGCAATCAGCCCCAGCATTTT. Translation: CASRQGSNQPQHF.

The CDR3 coding sequence is TGCGCCAGCAGCCAAGAGCGAGCGCTACAGGCAGATACGCAGTATTTT. Its translation: CASSQERALQADTQYF. This chain links TRBV4-1 with TRBJ2-3; D might be TRBD1 (5 bases). The V and J ends lost 0 bases and 4 bases respectively, with 14 bases between them. The CDR3 is made up of 16 amino acids. The germline gives CDR1 MGHRA, CDR2 YSYEKL.

The V call is TRBV6-1, the J call TRBJ2-1, with TRBD1 matching over 8 bases. The CDR3 spans 14 residues. The germline V gene has CDR1 MNHNS and CDR2 SASEGT. After removal of 6 bases from V and 7 bases from J, the junction contained 8 bases not matched to a gene. DNA for the CDR3: TGTGCCAGCAGCGCACAGGGGGAGTGGAATGAGCAGTTCTTC. It codes for CASSAQGEWNEQFF.

The chain joins TRBV9 to TRBJ1-1, with TRBD1 matching over 7 bases. The CDR3 is 15 residues long. Germline trimming cut 4 bases from V and 2 bases from J; bases unmatched to any gene: 8. Germline V CDR1 and CDR2: SGDLS, YYNGEE. In DNA form, the CDR3 reads TGTGCCAGCAGCCCCCAGGGACAGATAAACACTGAAGCTTTCTTT. This sequence encodes CASSPQGQINTEAFF.

Points on this clone: The germline gene is not matched at one end of the junction; a read error may be the cause. The J gene is TRBJ2-7, the V gene TRBV28, with 7 bases matching TRBD2. This CDR3 has 14 amino acids. CDR1 MDHEN and CDR2 SYDVKM come from the germline V gene. The CDR3 DNA sequence: TGTGCCAGCACCCTTAGCGGGCCCGCTTACGGGCAGTACTTC. It is translated as CASTLSGPAYGQYF.

This clone was seen just once. The same CDR3 can be traced to other DNA sequences in this sample. The chain recombines TRBV5-1 with TRBJ1-5, with no clear D. The germline gives CDR1 SGHRS, CDR2 YFSETQ. This CDR3 comprises 13 residues. The germline V and J ends were trimmed by 4 bases and 1 base, with 6 bases remaining between them. The CDR3, as DNA: TGCGCCAGCAGCCTAGGGAGCAATCAGCCCCAGCATTTT. This encodes CASSLGSNQPQHF.

The rearrangement joins TRBV19 to TRBJ1-5; TRBD1 might be the D (5 bases). This CDR3 is built from 14 residues. Deletions cut 3 bases from V and 7 bases from J, with 13 bases between. The germline V gene has CDR1 LNHDA and CDR2 SQIVND (reference sequence). The chain's CDR3 is CASSILQVGQPQHF. The CDR3 DNA is TGTGCCAGTAGTATCTTACAGGTAGGCCAGCCCCAGCATTTT.

This clone was observed a single time. The chain joins TRBV11-2 to TRBJ2-1; D is unresolved. V lost 4 bases, J lost 5 bases, and 18 bases lay in between. Per the germline V gene, CDR1 is SGHAT and CDR2 is FQNNGV. The CDR3 has 16 residues. The CDR3 reads CASSSQPTLVDNEQFF. CDR3 nucleotides: TGTGCCAGCAGCTCGCAGCCGACCTTGGTTGACAATGAGCAGTTCTTC.

J is TRBJ2-5 and V is TRBV18; D gene unclear. This CDR3 is 15 amino acids long. Per germline, CDR1 KGHSH and CDR2 LQKENI. The V gene lost 4 bases and the J gene lost 2 bases, with 14 bases spanning the gap. CDR3 region: CASSLTRAIQETQYF. The CDR3 bases are TGTGCCAGCTCACTCACACGGGCAATTCAAGAGACCCAGTACTTC. Full variable domain (outside the CDR3, taken from reference TRBV18 and TRBJ2-5): NAGVMQNPRHLVRRRGQEARLRCSPMKGHSHVYWYRQLPEEGLKFMVYLQKENIIDESGMPKERFSAEFPKEGPSILRIQQVVRGDSAAYFCASSLTRAIQETQYFGPGTRLLVL.

V and J are TRBV6-5 and TRBJ1-5; TRBD1 might be the D (6 bases). Germline values: CDR1 MNHEY, CDR2 SVGAGI. With 9 bases removed from V and 3 bases from J, the gap between germline ends came to 15 bases. The CDR3 loop spans 14 amino acids. In DNA, the CDR3 is TGTGCCAGTTCCGACAGGCTAGACAATCAGCCCCAGCATTTT. As protein: CASSDRLDNQPQHF.

The V gene is TRBV10-3, the J gene TRBJ2-7, with a weak D call TRBD2 (6 bases). Trimming cost V 3 bases and J 0 bases, with 21 bases left between them. The germline V gene has CDR1 ENHRY and CDR2 SYGVKD. This CDR3 comprises 18 residues. The CDR3 reads CAISDSTGGAGLSYEQYF. As DNA, the CDR3 is TGTGCCATCAGTGATTCTACCGGGGGAGCCGGACTCTCCTACGAGCAGTACTTC.

V usage is TRBV28 and J usage is TRBJ1-4; TRBD1 is a possible D gene (6 bases). The V gene lost 6 bases and the J gene lost 1 base, with 9 bases spanning the gap. Germline assignment: CDR1 MDHEN and CDR2 SYDVKM. The CDR3 totals 14 residues. CDR3 sequence: CASRKGGTNEKLFF. In nucleotides, the CDR3 is TGTGCCAGCAGAAAAGGGGGAACTAATGAAAAACTGTTTTTT.

This chain connects TRBV11-2 to TRBJ1-1; a possible D gene is TRBD1 (5 bases). V shed 0 bases and J shed 7 bases, with 9 bases lying between them. The CDR3 length is 13 residues. Germline V gene lookup returns CDR1 SGHAT and CDR2 FQNNGV. The CDR3 DNA reads TGTGCCAGCAGCTTAGATACGGGGGATGAAGCTTTCTTT. The encoded protein is CASSLDTGDEAFF.